This entry lists 7 T cell receptor beta chains sequenced from one sample in a study of identical twins (dated by TCRdb to the mid-2010s). Library creation used 5' RACE. The sequencer listed for this sample is Illumina HiSeq 2000. The raw public reads went through TCRdb reprocessing: fastp at Q25, MiXCR clone calling, in-frame beta chains kept. Every CDR3 protein is listed once, alongside the most common genes and DNA of its rows. The sample table holds some 500,000 distinct CDR3 sequences, of which around 20% were seen once. The ten largest account for under 0.95% of the sample. The sample was also reused in another study, on T cells expressing NK-cell markers.

Sequencing was carried out using CD4+ T cells sorted from blood. The receptors derive from a woman in her late teens or twenties in good health.

This clonotype was seen only a few times. The chain employs TRBV27 and TRBJ2-1; 10 positions match TRBD1. The CDR3 runs to 15 residues. The germline V gene has CDR1 MNHEY and CDR2 SMNVEV (reference sequence). Trimming at V came to 5 bases and at J to 9 bases, leaving 10 bases not matched to a gene. This CDR3 reads CASSPRDRGMGEQFF. The CDR3 nucleotides read TGTGCCAGCAGTCCCCGGGACAGGGGAATGGGTGAGCAGTTCTTC.

The chain recombines TRBV5-1 with TRBJ2-7; D uncertain. The CDR3 runs 12 residues. With 2 bases removed from V and 5 bases from J, the gap between germline ends came to 8 bases. Germline V CDR1 and CDR2: SGHRS, YFSETQ. Here the CDR3 DNA reads TGCGCCAGCAGCTTTGGTGGTCACGAGCAGTACTTC. It is translated as CASSFGGHEQYF.

The rearrangement links TRBV20-1 to TRBJ1-1; D gene ambiguous. The V gene lost 3 bases and the J gene lost 4 bases, with 9 bases spanning the gap. Germline V gives CDR1 DFQATT, CDR2 SNEGSKA (reference sequence). This CDR3 comprises 12 residues. The CDR3 coding sequence is TGCAGTGCTAGCTGGCGCGGCACTGAAGCTTTCTTT. It specifies CSASWRGTEAFF.

CDR3 residues: CASSLAGLAGGETQYF. The CDR3 nucleotides are TGTGCCAGCAGCTTGGCGGGACTAGCGGGAGGGGAGACCCAGTACTTC. This chain uses TRBV5-8 with TRBJ2-5; 16 nucleotides align to TRBD2. The germline V gene has CDR1 SGHTS and CDR2 YDEGEE. Trimming at V came to 0 bases and at J to 5 bases, leaving 1 base not matched to a gene. CDR3 length: 16 amino acids.

This clonotype showed up just a few times. The chain is built from TRBV12-3 or TRBV12-4 and TRBJ1-5; D perhaps matches TRBD1 (6 bases). This CDR3 has 15 residues. Trimming removed 5 bases at V and 0 bases at J, with 11 bases between. CDR3: CASSRSGDSNQPQHF. The CDR3 coding sequence is TGTGCCAGCAGTCGATCAGGGGATAGCAATCAGCCCCAGCATTTT.

This clonotype was counted once. This chain uses TRBV3-1 with TRBJ2-7, with a tentative D call TRBD1 (6 bases). Looked up from germline, CDR1 is LGHDT and CDR2 is YNNKEL (reference sequence). Trimming removed 1 base at V and 1 base at J, with 14 bases between. The CDR3 runs 16 residues. DNA of the CDR3: TGTGCCAGCAGCCAAGGATACAGGGTGTTATCCTACGAGCAGTACTTC. Protein sequence: CASSQGYRVLSYEQYF.

This clonotype occurred a few times. The rearrangement uses TRBV29-1 and TRBJ1-1, with TRBD1 as a possible D gene (6 bases). This CDR3 spans 11 amino acids. Germline V gives CDR1 SQVTM, CDR2 ANQGSEA. The CDR3 DNA sequence: TGCATGTGGGAGGGGGACACTGAAGCTTTCTTT. Translated: CMWEGDTEAFF.